This TCR beta chain was found in a study of graft-versus-host responses after intestinal transplantation (dated by TCRdb to the early 2020s). Looking at the study overall: Recipients received multivisceral, liver-intestinal, or isolated intestinal transplants. Donor T cell macrochimerism was defined as a peak of at least 4% donor T cells among recipient peripheral blood mononuclear cells. The cohort enrolled fewer than 25 intestinal transplant recipients including one retransplant, and 3 patients lacking pretransplant specimens were excluded. After intestinal transplantation, graft-versus-host and host-versus-graft alloreactive T cell clones were followed in the graft, circulation and bone marrow using bulk TCR-beta CDR3 sequencing. Alloreactive clones were identified by sequencing pre-transplant mixed lymphocyte reaction products and comparing them with unstimulated pre-transplant donor and recipient T cells. Instead of going to the commercial service, samples from a few later patients were sequenced in-house on an Illumina MiSeq and processed with MiXCR. Every recipient was given anti-thymocyte globulin induction, then maintenance tacrolimus and steroids for 2 to 4 years. The study at large found these results: Peak levels of circulating GvH clones were associated with declines in HvG clones early after transplant. GvH clones were detected in recipient bone marrow, and some of these GvH clones were observed earlier in ileal mucosa or blood, consistent with an intestinal mucosal origin. In the allografts of patients with donor T cell macrochimerism, GvH to HvG T cell clonal ratios were high. The relatively low number and heterogeneity of intestinal transplant patients limited the conclusions.

In the first month after transplant, blood samples were collected up to 4 times, and after that at least monthly when available. Including the terminal cysteine and phenylalanine, the CDR3 comprises 14 residues. Just CDR3 DNA is preserved here, 42 bases in frame from base 1. In the germline V gene (reference sequence), CDR1 corresponds to MNHEY and CDR2 to SMNVEV. The germline V end is reduced by 6 bases and the J end by 9 bases; junction bases left unmatched: 7. On this clone: The antigen this receptor binds is unknown. There are no base qualities to consult, and no much larger clone falls within one base.

Libraries were made using the immunoSEQ multiplex PCR assay. For most patients, genomic DNA was subjected to high-throughput TCR-beta CDR3 sequencing by Adaptive Biotechnologies. In the paper's pipeline: Adaptive's ImmunoSEQ software supplied the TCR sequencing data for 15 to 20 patients, while MiXCR and VDJtools were used to process three other patients. CDR3 nucleotide sequences shared between donor and recipient were removed because the origin of such sequences could not be assigned. To be classed as alloreactive, a clone needed at least 2-fold expansion over unstimulated cells and a minimum CFSE-low frequency of 0.002% (template counts) or 0.001% (read counts). Clones detected in sequenced pre-transplant spleen, lymph node, or MLR CFSE-low populations of the donor or recipient were defined as mappable. The cumulative frequency of alloreactive clones was calculated as a percentage of all sequences, weighted by copy number. Held by TCRdb, this immuneACCESS table contains in-frame sequences only and omits some clones. Under half of the omission traces to an unresolved V gene where checked; the cause of the rest is unknown. V, J and clone size are taken as reported in that table, and D and trimming were inferred from the DNA itself. The table for this sample lists about 43,000 clones; about 95% of them were counted only once. The leading ten clones occupy around 1.5% of the sample.

Source: PBMCs, taken approximately 350 days after intestinal transplant. In this chain, TRBV27 is recombined with TRBJ2-1; 11 bases in the junction line up with TRBD2. The clonotype originates from a human patient who received an intestinal transplant, so some T cells may come from the graft donor. Read as DNA, the sequence is TGTGCCAGCAGCCCCGGGACTAGCGGCGGTGAGCAGTTCTTC. This codes for CASSPGTSGGEQFF.